Presented here are 22 T cell receptor beta chains from one specimen sequenced in a study of blood T cell repertoires in COVID-19. Libraries were prepared by immunoSEQ multiplex PCR; TCRdb keeps only in-frame clonotypes and omits some of them. This sample has some 240,000 clones; around nine tenths occur once, and the top ten carry about a tenth. Sequencing was done on a sample of peripheral blood. The source is a woman in her 70s with COVID-19, enrolled during active disease.

V usage is TRBV14 and J usage is TRBJ2-1; TRBD2 matches 7 bases. Germline-derived CDR1 and CDR2 are SGHDN and FVKESK. The CDR3 spans 14 residues. The trim removed 7 bases at V and 6 bases at J, leaving 9 bases unmatched. As DNA, the CDR3 is TGTGCCAGCACCCCGGCGGGAGCCTCCAATGAGCAGTTCTTC. This gives the protein CASTPAGASNEQFF.

This chain links TRBV2 with TRBJ2-7; a possible D gene is TRBD1 (5 bases). The CDR3 length is 13 residues. Germline V gene data show CDR1 as SNHLY and CDR2 as FYNNEI. Between the trimmed V and J ends, which lost 7 bases and 2 bases, there was a span of 12 bases. In nucleotides, the CDR3 is TGTGCCAGCAAGGTGGGGCAGACCTACGAGCAGTACTTC. Its translation: CASKVGQTYEQYF.

The chain's CDR3 is CASSLLSGNNEQFF. CDR3 nucleotide sequence: TGCGCCAGCAGCTTGTTGTCGGGGAACAATGAGCAGTTCTTC. The chain uses TRBV5-1 and TRBJ2-1; D possibly corresponds to TRBD2 (5 bases). The germline V and J ends were trimmed by 1 base and 5 bases, with 10 bases remaining between them. The CDR3 contains 14 residues. In germline, CDR1 is SGHRS, CDR2 YFSETQ. Combining the CDR3 with reference TRBV5-1 and TRBJ2-1 gives the whole variable domain KAGVTQTPRYLIKTRGQQVTLSCSPISGHRSVSWYQQTPGQGLQFLFEYFSETQRNKGNFPGRFSGRQFSNSRSEMNVSTLELGDSALYLCASSLLSGNNEQFFGPGTRLTVL.

The chain recombines TRBV7-3 with TRBJ2-3; 11 positions agree with TRBD2. The CDR3 has 16 residues. V lost 5 bases to trimming and J lost 4 bases; unmatched junction nucleotides: 8. Germline V lookup: CDR1 SGHTA, CDR2 FQGTGA. The CDR3 sequence is CASSLHSGRASDTQYF. CDR3 nucleotides: TGTGCCAGCAGCCTGCATAGCGGGAGGGCCTCAGATACGCAGTATTTT.

The chain has TRBV2 and TRBJ1-5, with 7 bases lining up with TRBD1. Unmatched junction bases numbered 5, after V lost 2 bases and J lost 7 bases. Germline V gene sequence: CDR1 SNHLY, CDR2 FYNNEI. The CDR3 has 14 amino acids. CDR3 DNA: TGTGCCAGCAGTGAAATGACAGGGATACAGCCCCAGCATTTT. Translation gives CASSEMTGIQPQHF.

This clone appeared a few times. This chain connects TRBV7-9 to TRBJ1-2; 7 bases are a match to TRBD1. Germline assignment: CDR1 SEHNR and CDR2 FQNEAQ (reference sequence). The ends lost 5 bases at V and 8 bases at J; junction bases unmatched: 5. The length of the CDR3 is 12 residues. In DNA form, the CDR3 reads TGTGCCAGCAGCGTCGGGACAGCGGGCTACACCTTC. It specifies CASSVGTAGYTF.

V and J are TRBV28 and TRBJ1-1, with 8 bases fitting TRBD1. J lost 10 bases, V lost 6 bases, and 13 bases had no gene match. Germline V gene sequence: CDR1 MDHEN, CDR2 SYDVKM. The CDR3 spans 14 residues. As DNA, the CDR3 is TGTGCCAGCAGCGGACAGGGAGCTCGGTCGCGAGCTTTCTTT. Encoded protein: CASSGQGARSRAFF.

The J gene is TRBJ2-7, the V gene TRBV28; no clear D. This CDR3 region has 12 residues. The germline V and J ends were trimmed by 5 bases and 2 bases, with 7 bases remaining between them. From germline, CDR1 is MDHEN and CDR2 SYDVKM. The CDR3 nucleotides read TGTGCCAGCAGTCCAAACACCTACGAGCAGTACTTC. Translation: CASSPNTYEQYF.

The V call is TRBV4-1, the J call TRBJ2-5; 10 bases align to TRBD1. The germline CDR1 and CDR2 sequences are MGHRA and YSYEKL. The CDR3 sequence is 13 residues long. V gave up 1 base and J gave up 9 bases; unmatched junction bases: 2. The CDR3 region is CASSQADRGAQYF. The CDR3 bases are TGCGCCAGCAGCCAAGCGGACAGGGGGGCCCAGTACTTC.

V gene TRBV6-6 combines with J gene TRBJ1-3; D is uncertain. The germline V gene encodes CDR1 MNHNY and CDR2 SVGAGI (reference sequence). CDR3 length: 16 amino acids. V lost 0 bases and J lost 0, with 9 bases in between. The CDR3 sequence is CASSYSRRFSGNTIYF. DNA of the CDR3: TGTGCCAGCAGTTACTCGAGGCGGTTCTCTGGAAACACCATATATTTT.

The CDR3 nucleotides are TGTGCCAGCAGCCCAGGAACTAGCGGGAGGCGGTGGGCCACCGGGGAGCTGTTTTTT. This translates into CASSPGTSGRRWATGELFF. The chain is built from TRBV11-3 and TRBJ2-2, with 12 bases identical to TRBD2. The CDR3 consists of 19 residues. V shed 5 bases, J shed 4 bases, and the junction held 14 bases outside the gene matches. Germline V CDR1 and CDR2: SGHNT, YENEEA.

The chain uses TRBV5-1 and TRBJ1-2, with 9 bases that match TRBD1. This CDR3 has 13 residues. The germline V gene encodes CDR1 SGHRS and CDR2 YFSETQ. J lost 6 bases, V lost 0 bases, and 0 bases had no gene match. The CDR3 sequence: CASSLGTGDGYTF. Written as DNA, the CDR3 is TGCGCCAGCAGCTTGGGGACAGGGGATGGCTACACCTTC.

This chain joins TRBV6-1 and TRBJ1-5; the D is unclear. V was shortened by 4 bases and J by 2 bases, with 15 bases between the two germline ends. Germline V CDR1 and CDR2: MNHNS, SASEGT. This CDR3 contains 16 residues. The CDR3 DNA reads as TGTGCCAGCAGTGGAAGGGCGGGCATAGGCAATCAGCCCCAGCATTTT. The encoded protein is CASSGRAGIGNQPQHF.

This clone was counted only a few times. The chain recombines TRBV2 with TRBJ2-1; TRBD2 matches 9 bases. Germline trimming cut 4 bases from V and 7 bases from J; bases unmatched to any gene: 8. Germline CDR1 is SNHLY and CDR2 is FYNNEI. The CDR3 spans 15 residues. CDR3 loop: CASSGNSGSLNEQFF. The CDR3 region has the DNA TGTGCCAGCAGTGGAAATAGCGGGAGTCTGAATGAGCAGTTCTTC.

The CDR3, as DNA: TGTGCCAGCAGCTTCCCCGGACAGGGACATGGCTACACCTTC. Translation gives CASSFPGQGHGYTF. J is TRBJ1-2 and V is TRBV7-9; 8 bases are a match to TRBD1. J was trimmed by 6 bases and V by 3 bases; bases with no gene match: 6. CDR3 size: 14 residues. Germline CDR1 SEHNR, CDR2 FQNEAQ (reference sequence).

The rearrangement links TRBV29-1 to TRBJ1-2; TRBD1 is a possible D gene (6 bases). This CDR3 is built from 12 residues. Trimming shortened V by 4 bases and J by 3 bases, and 9 bases separated the two germline ends. In germline, CDR1 is SQVTM, CDR2 ANQGSEA. As DNA, the CDR3 is TGCAGCGTTGCCTGGGGGCACTATGGCTACACCTTC. Protein sequence: CSVAWGHYGYTF.

The chain employs TRBV7-9 and TRBJ2-5; D uncertain. Germline CDR1 SEHNR, CDR2 FQNEAQ (reference sequence). The CDR3 runs 14 residues. V was shortened by 1 base and J by 5 bases, with 11 bases between the two germline ends. For the CDR3, the DNA is TGTGCCAGCAGCTTAGTGTTAGTGGAGGAGACCCAGTACTTC. This sequence encodes CASSLVLVEETQYF.

This chain joins TRBV9 and TRBJ1-3, with 10 bases lining up with TRBD1. CDR3 length equals 17 residues. Germline V CDR1 and CDR2: SGDLS, YYNGEE. V shed 4 bases and J 0 bases; nucleotides not matched to a gene: 7. CDR3 sequence: CASSPRGQGISGNTIYF. The CDR3 DNA follows: TGTGCCAGCAGCCCAAGGGGACAGGGGATCTCTGGAAACACCATATATTTT.

The chain uses TRBV6-4 and TRBJ1-6; 7 bases align to TRBD1. V shed 3 bases, J shed 9 bases, and the junction held 5 bases outside the gene matches. There are 14 residues in the CDR3. In germline, CDR1 is MRHNA, CDR2 SNTAGT. Here the CDR3 reads CASSDEGAGSPLHF. CDR3 DNA sequence: TGTGCCAGCAGTGATGAGGGGGCTGGTTCACCCCTCCACTTT.

This clone showed up just once. The chain carries TRBV29-1 and TRBJ1-1, with D tentatively TRBD1 (6 bases). V was pared by 4 bases and J by 10 bases, with 13 bases between. The CDR3 contains 11 residues. The germline V gene encodes CDR1 SQVTM and CDR2 ANQGSEA. In DNA, the CDR3 is TGCAGCGTTGGGGACAATGCGAGAGCTTTCTTT. Protein: CSVGDNARAFF.

V gene TRBV29-1 combines with J gene TRBJ1-2, with D perhaps matching TRBD1 (5 bases). Germline CDR1 SQVTM, CDR2 ANQGSEA. Trimming pared 5 bases from V and 3 bases from J, leaving 10 bases between. The CDR3 extends over 12 amino acids. CDR3 protein: CSVWQGDYGYTF. The CDR3 nucleotides read TGCAGCGTTTGGCAGGGTGACTATGGCTACACCTTC. Variable domain in full (rest from reference TRBV29-1 and TRBJ1-2): SAVISQKPSRDICQRGTSLTIQCQVDSQVTMMFWYRQQPGQSLTLIATANQGSEATYESGFVIDKFPISRPNLTFSTLTVSNMSPEDSSIYLCSVWQGDYGYTFGSGTRLTVV.

The rearrangement links TRBV4-2 to TRBJ2-2, with D perhaps matching TRBD1 (6 bases). Per germline, CDR1 LGHNA and CDR2 YNFKEQ. The length of the CDR3 is 16 residues. V lost 4 bases to trimming and J lost 4 bases, with 16 bases between them. Here the CDR3 reads CASSREPTGITGELFF. In DNA, the CDR3 is TGTGCCAGCAGCCGGGAACCTACAGGGATCACCGGGGAGCTGTTTTTT.